This TCR beta chain was sequenced for a study of blood T cell repertoires in COVID-19. Study details: PBMCs, B-cell-depleted T cells, or T cells provided the cDNA or gDNA that made up the material.

Sequencing was performed with immunoSEQ multiplex PCR; in TCRdb, only in-frame clones are kept and a portion is missing. The sample lists 430,000 or so clones, 85% to 90% occurring once. This CDR3 spans 13 amino acids. Germline lookup yields CDR1 SGHRS and CDR2 YFSETQ. V lost 6 bases and J lost 3, with 12 bases in between. The study recruited people aged about 18 to 95 years across approximately 23 US areas. Participants had their cohort set by participant-reported clinical history. Among Cohort 3 donors, those recovered had two negative PCRs, clearance, or symptom resolution. The genes are TRBV5-1 and TRBJ2-5, with D maybe TRBD1 (6 bases). The sequenced sample consisted of PBMCs or T cells enriched from blood (not recorded which). The sequence came from a woman in her thirties or forties who had recovered from COVID-19. This CDR3 reads CASTKTGEETQYF. DNA for the CDR3: TGCGCCAGCACCAAGACAGGAGAAGAGACCCAGTACTTC.